This entry lists 24 T cell receptor beta chains sequenced from one sample in a study of T cell responses to AZD1222 COVID-19 vaccine. Sequencing used immunoSEQ multiplex PCR; TCRdb keeps in-frame clones, though not all of them. The table includes more than 85,000 clones, about 85% detected once. This material consisted of peripheral blood, taken on day 0 of AZD1222 vaccination. These receptors all stem from an adult in good health.

This clone was observed a few times. V and J are TRBV27 and TRBJ2-7, with D unclear. Trimming removed 5 bases at V and 2 bases at J, with 7 bases between. CDR3 length: 12 residues. Germline assignment: CDR1 MNHEY and CDR2 SMNVEV (reference sequence). The CDR3 DNA reads as TGTGCCAGCAGTATCACCCCCTACGAGCAGTACTTC. This translates into CASSITPYEQYF.

The genes are TRBV7-2 and TRBJ2-7, with a tentative D call TRBD1 (6 bases). The V end was cut by 3 bases, the J end by 5 bases, with 23 bases between. The CDR3 extends over 17 amino acids. Per germline, CDR1 SGHTA and CDR2 FQGNSA. CDR3 amino acids: CASSFGWSNRAVDEQYF. DNA for the CDR3: TGTGCCAGCAGCTTCGGGTGGAGCAACAGGGCGGTAGACGAGCAGTACTTC.

The chain uses TRBV19 and TRBJ1-1; a possible D gene is TRBD1 (5 bases). The V end was cut by 8 bases, the J end by 1 base, with 14 bases between. The V gene's germline CDR1 is LNHDA and CDR2 SQIVND (reference sequence). This CDR3 has 14 amino acids. For the CDR3, the DNA is TGTGCCAGTTCCCACTTAGGGGAGAACACTGAAGCTTTCTTT. Protein: CASSHLGENTEAFF.

This rearrangement joins TRBV12-3 or TRBV12-4 to TRBJ2-7; D perhaps matches TRBD2 (6 bases). CDR3 size: 12 residues. V lost 6 bases and J lost 2, with 8 bases in between. CDR3 region: CASSRLAYEQYF. DNA of the CDR3: TGTGCCAGCAGCCGACTAGCCTACGAGCAGTACTTC.

This rearrangement joins TRBV7-8 to TRBJ1-5, with D possibly being TRBD1 (5 bases). V dropped 3 bases and J dropped 4 bases, with 16 bases sitting between them. CDR3 length equals 16 residues. Germline CDR1 SGHVS, CDR2 FQNEAQ. The CDR3 spells CASSLGRTAGNQPQHF. CDR3 nucleotides: TGTGCCAGCAGCTTGGGACGGACGGCCGGGAATCAGCCCCAGCATTTT. Together with reference TRBV7-8 and TRBJ1-5, the CDR3 gives the full variable domain: GAGVSQSPRYKVAKRGQDVALRCDPISGHVSLFWYQQALGQGPEFLTYFQNEAQLDKSGLPSDRFFAERPEGSVSTLKIQRTQQEDSAVYLCASSLGRTAGNQPQHFGDGTRLSIL.

This sequence joins TRBV11-2 and TRBJ1-5, with D possibly matching TRBD1 (6 bases). The CDR3 covers 14 residues. Trimming took off 5 bases at V and 9 bases at J, with 17 bases between the two ends. CDR1 is SGHAT, CDR2 FQNNGV, per germline. CDR3 DNA: TGTGCCAGCAGCACCACAGGGACTCTCGGGCCCCAGCATTTT. Amino acid sequence: CASSTTGTLGPQHF.

This rearrangement joins TRBV28 to TRBJ2-5; possibly TRBD1 for D (6 bases). The CDR3 consists of 17 residues. The ends were cut back, 2 bases at V and 4 bases at J, with 20 bases in the middle. In germline, CDR1 is MDHEN, CDR2 SYDVKM. CDR3 loop: CASSLIGSRGRGETQYF. The CDR3 DNA reads TGTGCCAGCAGTTTAATCGGAAGCAGGGGCCGGGGAGAGACCCAGTACTTC. The variable domain in full, completed from reference TRBV28 and TRBJ2-5, reads DVKVTQSSRYLVKRTGEKVFLECVQDMDHENMFWYRQDPGLGLRLIYFSYDVKMKEKGDIPEGYSVSREKKERFSLILESASTNQTSMYLCASSLIGSRGRGETQYFGPGTRLLVL.

V is TRBV5-1 and J is TRBJ2-1; perhaps TRBD2 as D (5 bases). Deletions cut 3 bases from V and 9 bases from J, with 13 bases between. The CDR3 is 13 residues long. CDR1 SGHRS and CDR2 YFSETQ come from the germline V gene. DNA for the CDR3: TGCGCCAGCAGCTCGGACTTCTCCAGTGAGCAGTTCTTC. This gives the protein CASSSDFSSEQFF.

This chain links TRBV4-3 with TRBJ1-1, with a possible D match to TRBD1 (6 bases). CDR1 is LGHNA, CDR2 YSLEER, per germline. The CDR3 runs to 16 residues. Trimming removed 2 bases at V and 1 base at J, with 14 bases between. Written as DNA, the CDR3 is TGCGCCAGCAGCCAAAACACAGGGTTTGCGAACACTGAAGCTTTCTTT. It specifies CASSQNTGFANTEAFF.

The chain couples TRBV7-8 to TRBJ1-1; 7 bases are shared with TRBD1. The CDR3 sequence is 14 residues long. Germline assignment: CDR1 SGHVS and CDR2 FQNEAQ. Unmatched junction bases numbered 4, after V lost 5 bases and J lost 1 base. CDR3 DNA sequence: TGTGCCAGCAGCCGAGGGACAGCGAACACTGAAGCTTTCTTT. Amino acid sequence: CASSRGTANTEAFF.

This clone was observed a single time. The V and J genes are TRBV18 and TRBJ2-7; D unresolved. Looked up from germline, CDR1 is KGHSH and CDR2 is LQKENI. Trimming cost V 6 bases and J 5 bases, with 17 bases left between them. There are 14 residues in the CDR3. The DNA of the CDR3 is TGTGCCAGCTCGCCCGCCGGATATCGGGACGAGCAGTACTTC. It specifies CASSPAGYRDEQYF.

The rearrangement joins TRBV29-1 to TRBJ2-7, with 8 bases aligning to TRBD2. The V gene's germline CDR1 is SQVTM and CDR2 ANQGSEA. The CDR3 loop spans 13 amino acids. J gave up 0 bases and V 6 bases, and 4 bases lay outside the gene matches. The CDR3 bases are TGCAGCGTCACTAGCGGAAGCTCCTACGAGCAGTACTTC. It specifies CSVTSGSSYEQYF.

This rearrangement joins TRBV5-1 to TRBJ2-1; 7 bases fit TRBD2. Trimming at V came to 4 bases and at J to 7 bases, leaving 14 bases not matched to a gene. There are 16 residues in the CDR3. Germline values: CDR1 SGHRS, CDR2 YFSETQ. DNA for the CDR3: TGCGCCAGCAGCCCGGAGGGGAGCGGGGCGGGGAATGAGCAGTTCTTC. Translated, it gives CASSPEGSGAGNEQFF.

The V call is TRBV7-2, the J call TRBJ2-5; tentatively, D is TRBD1 (5 bases). Germline V gives CDR1 SGHTA, CDR2 FQGNSA. The CDR3 has 14 amino acids. V lost 5 bases and J 3 bases, leaving 13 bases between the germline ends. CDR3 protein: CASSLGRREETQYF. CDR3 nucleotides: TGTGCCAGCAGCCTCGGTCGCAGGGAAGAGACCCAGTACTTC.

The V gene is TRBV7-6, the J gene TRBJ2-1; 11 bases are shared with TRBD2. The CDR3 has 17 amino acids. From germline, CDR1 is SGHVS and CDR2 FNYEAQ. The ends lost 2 bases at V and 10 bases at J; junction bases unmatched: 13. In nucleotides, the CDR3 is TGTGCCAGCAGCTTACCTGCTAGCGGGGGGAGTTTTGCGGAGCAGTTCTTC. Translated, it gives CASSLPASGGSFAEQFF.

The chain employs TRBV11-2 and TRBJ1-2, with TRBD1 matching over 8 bases. The CDR3 consists of 14 residues. V lost 5 bases, J lost 2 bases, and 4 bases stayed unmatched. Germline values: CDR1 SGHAT, CDR2 FQNNGV. The CDR3 nucleotides are TGTGCCAGCAGCCGGGGACAGGAAAACTATGGCTACACCTTC. The encoded protein is CASSRGQENYGYTF.

V is TRBV11-3 and J is TRBJ2-1; 10 nucleotides agree with TRBD1. The CDR3 sequence is 16 residues long. Germline V gene sequence: CDR1 SGHNT, CDR2 YENEEA. Trimming removed 5 bases from V and 7 bases from J; junction bases left unmatched: 11. The CDR3 loop is CASSPRQGARGNEQFF. CDR3 DNA: TGTGCCAGCAGCCCTCGACAGGGGGCGCGGGGTAATGAGCAGTTCTTC.

The chain uses TRBV6-1 and TRBJ2-7, with D possibly being TRBD2 (6 bases). Trimming took off 0 bases at V and 5 bases at J, with 17 bases between the two ends. Looked up from germline, CDR1 is MNHNS and CDR2 is SASEGT. This CDR3 comprises 16 residues. CDR3 in amino acids: CASSEALRRGKDEQYF. The DNA for the CDR3 is TGTGCCAGCAGTGAAGCGCTTCGGAGGGGAAAGGACGAGCAGTACTTC.

The chain is built from TRBV19 and TRBJ1-6, with 7 bases matching TRBD1. CDR1 and CDR2 (germline): LNHDA, SQIVND (reference sequence). Losses at the gene ends were 7 bases for V and 5 bases for J; bases not matched to a gene: 14. This CDR3 contains 17 residues. The CDR3 region has the DNA TGTGCCAGTACCTCAGACCGGGACAGAGGGGATAATTCACCCCTCCACTTT. Translated, it gives CASTSDRDRGDNSPLHF.

This clone has only one observation. The chain uses TRBV4-1 and TRBJ1-5; TRBD1 aligns across 7 bases. The ends lost 4 bases at V and 5 bases at J; junction bases unmatched: 11. Germline V gene lookup returns CDR1 MGHRA and CDR2 YSYEKL. The CDR3 sequence is 16 residues long. The CDR3 nucleotides read TGCGCCAGCAGCCCAAGCTCAGGGGGACCGGATCAGCCCCAGCATTTT. It encodes CASSPSSGGPDQPQHF.

The chain couples TRBV3-1 (or the pseudogene TRBV3-2) to TRBJ2-4; TRBD1 matches at 7 bases. After removal of 3 bases from V and 6 bases from J, the junction contained 2 bases not matched to a gene. Germline V gene data show CDR1 as LGHDT and CDR2 as YNNKEL (reference sequence). CDR3 size: 13 residues. CDR3 coding DNA: TGTGCCAGCAGCCAGGGGACAGTAAACATTCAGTACTTC. Translated: CASSQGTVNIQYF.

The rearrangement links TRBV21-1 to TRBJ2-5; the table's TRBD1 call for D was not verified on the DNA. TRBV21-1 constitutes a pseudogene. The CDR3 is 13 amino acids. CDR3 DNA sequence: TGTGCCAGCAGCAAACGACAGCAAGAGACCCAGTACTTC. As protein: CASSKRQQETQYF.

This chain joins TRBV7-8 and TRBJ2-2, with D possibly being TRBD2 (5 bases). Between the trimmed V and J ends, which lost 4 bases and 3 bases, there was a span of 12 bases. Germline CDR1 is SGHVS and CDR2 is FQNEAQ. The CDR3 runs to 15 residues. The CDR3 sequence: CASSSSGGDTGELFF. Written as DNA, the CDR3 is TGTGCCAGCAGCTCTTCAGGAGGCGACACCGGGGAGCTGTTTTTT.

This CDR3 is CASSEPNSPLHF. For the CDR3, the DNA is TGCGCCAGCAGCGAACCAAATTCACCCCTCCACTTT. The chain carries TRBV5-1 and TRBJ1-6, with unresolved D. V lost 4 bases, J lost 7 bases, and 6 bases lay in between. This CDR3 has 12 amino acids. Looked up from germline, CDR1 is SGHRS and CDR2 is YFSETQ.